The next 13 T cell receptor beta chains were all read from a single sample in a study of post-analysis software for immune sequencing data. General study results and limits: Compared with controls, patients had more of about 5 TRBV segments, including TRBV5-6, TRBV5-1 and TRBV20-1.

Unique molecular identifiers had been added to the TCR beta cDNA libraries. Each CDR3 protein is one row after TCRdb ran MiXCR on the PCR reads. The repertoire holds 500,000 to 600,000 distinct CDR3 sequences, with about 40% as singletons. These TCRs' antigens remain unknown. Material for sequencing was blood. All receptors come from a girl aged 5-17 years with multiple sclerosis.

This clonotype was counted only a few times. The chain uses TRBV7-2 and TRBJ2-7, with TRBD1 matching over 7 bases. Per germline, CDR1 SGHTA and CDR2 FQGNSA. J lost 5 bases, V lost 6 bases, and 4 bases had no gene match. The CDR3 consists of 12 residues. CDR3: CASSPTGDEQYF. The CDR3 bases are TGTGCCAGCAGTCCCACAGGGGACGAGCAGTACTTC.

The rearrangement joins TRBV5-1 to TRBJ2-3; D possibly corresponds to TRBD2 (6 bases). This CDR3 has 16 amino acids. Germline CDR1 reads SGHRS; CDR2 reads YFSETQ. The V end was cut by 3 bases, the J end by 4 bases, with 18 bases between. The CDR3 bases are TGCGCCAGCAGCTCATTAGCGGAATCTCTTGCAGATACGCAGTATTTT. Translation gives CASSSLAESLADTQYF.

This clonotype was found a few times. This chain joins TRBV5-1 and TRBJ2-3, with D unclear. Per germline, CDR1 SGHRS and CDR2 YFSETQ. This CDR3 is 16 amino acids long. V was pared by 4 bases and J by 1 base, with 16 bases between. The CDR3 nucleotides are TGCGCCAGCAGCACGACCGGACGGCCCCGCACAGATACGCAGTATTTT. Protein sequence: CASSTTGRPRTDTQYF.

This sequence joins TRBV7-9 and TRBJ2-1; TRBD2 agrees at 10 bases. The CDR3 is made up of 18 amino acids. Germline CDR1 reads SEHNR; CDR2 reads FQNEAQ (reference sequence). After removal of 6 bases from V and 0 bases from J, the junction contained 11 bases not matched to a gene. The CDR3 spells CASRPNPASGSSYNEQFF. As DNA, the CDR3 is TGTGCCAGCAGACCGAATCCCGCTAGCGGGAGCTCCTACAATGAGCAGTTCTTC.

The V gene is TRBV15, the J gene TRBJ2-1, with D hard to call. Germline V gene lookup returns CDR1 LNHNV and CDR2 YYDKDF (reference sequence). The V end was cut by 8 bases, the J end by 0 bases, with 11 bases between. The CDR3 has 14 amino acids. The CDR3 spells CATAEAVSYNEQFF. The DNA of the CDR3 is TGTGCCACCGCCGAAGCAGTCTCCTACAATGAGCAGTTCTTC.

V gene TRBV4-3 combines with J gene TRBJ2-5; TRBD1 aligns across 8 bases. The DNA end is a closer match to TRBJ2-7, so the J assignment may be wrong. The CDR3 is 13 residues long. CDR1 and CDR2 (germline): LGHNA, YSLEER. CDR3: CASSQRTGREQYF. The CDR3 nucleotides are TGCGCCAGCAGCCAACGGACAGGGCGCGAGCAGTACTTC.

The chain combines TRBV29-1 with TRBJ2-1; D unclear. Trimming left V 0 bases short and J 7 bases short, with 10 bases between. This CDR3 region has 13 residues. The germline gives CDR1 SQVTM, CDR2 ANQGSEA. The CDR3 protein is CSVEDLLGNEQFF. The CDR3 DNA follows: TGCAGCGTTGAAGATCTTTTAGGTAATGAGCAGTTCTTC.

This clonotype was found a few times. The gene calls are TRBV12-3 or TRBV12-4 and TRBJ2-1, with D hard to call. The CDR3 length is 10 residues. The V end lost 3 bases, the J end lost 12 bases, and 6 bases lay between the germline ends. CDR3 sequence (DNA): TGTGCCAGCAGTTTCGGCGCGCAGTTCTTC. Its protein is CASSFGAQFF.

The V gene is TRBV6-6, the J gene TRBJ1-2; 8 nucleotides agree with TRBD1. CDR3 length equals 15 residues. The germline V gene has CDR1 MNHNY and CDR2 SVGAGI (reference sequence). Trimming at V came to 4 bases and at J to 7 bases, leaving 11 bases not matched to a gene. The CDR3 reads CASSSPGGIGGGYTF. In nucleotides, the CDR3 is TGTGCCAGCAGTTCACCAGGGGGCATCGGCGGTGGCTACACCTTC.

The V and J genes are TRBV4-2 and TRBJ2-7, with 7 bases that match TRBD2. The CDR3 length is 14 residues. Germline assignment: CDR1 LGHNA and CDR2 YNFKEQ. The V segment lost 5 bases and the J segment 4 bases; nucleotides outside the gene matches: 8. DNA of the CDR3: TGTGCCAGCAGCGCCCAGCGGGGAGAGTACGAGCAGTACTTC. Amino acid sequence: CASSAQRGEYEQYF.

In this sample, this clonotype turned up a few times. The V and J genes are TRBV27 and TRBJ2-7; D not certain. The V gene lost 0 bases and the J gene lost 2 bases, with 5 bases spanning the gap. Germline assignment: CDR1 MNHEY and CDR2 SMNVEV (reference sequence). This CDR3 has 13 amino acids. CDR3 in amino acids: CASSLSDPYEQYF. CDR3 DNA: TGTGCCAGCAGTTTATCCGACCCCTACGAGCAGTACTTC.

The CDR3 coding sequence is TGCAGTGCTAGGACTAGCGGGGCCACCGTTGGAAATACGCAGTATTTT. Encoded protein: CSARTSGATVGNTQYF. The J gene is TRBJ2-3, the V gene TRBV20-1, with TRBD2 matching over 11 bases. CDR3 length equals 16 residues. After removal of 3 bases from V and 7 bases from J, the junction contained 12 bases not matched to a gene. The germline V gene encodes CDR1 DFQATT and CDR2 SNEGSKA (reference sequence).

The J gene is TRBJ2-3, the V gene TRBV20-1, with 9 bases fitting TRBD1. In germline, CDR1 is DFQATT, CDR2 SNEGSKA (reference sequence). The CDR3 runs to 16 residues. The V gene end was trimmed by 1 base and the J gene end by 3 bases; junction bases not matched to a gene: 8. CDR3 coding DNA: TGCAGTGCTAGAGTAAACAGGGGGCAACGTACAGATACGCAGTATTTT. This codes for CSARVNRGQRTDTQYF.